Below, one T cell receptor (beta chain) is given with its context. This sample is part of a study of T-cell memory formation after mild COVID-19. Each CDR3 protein gets one entry after TCRdb re-called the 5' RACE reads with MiXCR. This repertoire shows fewer than 75,000 distinct CDR3 sequences, more than 9% found once; its top ten account for 24%. V was cut by 0 bases and J by 7 bases, with 17 bases left in between. Germline CDR1 reads SGHRS; CDR2 reads YFSETQ. There are 16 residues in the CDR3. The TCR originated in a man between 18 and 35 years old who had mild COVID-19 (a few samples of this study predate the infection). Cell type and time point are not known. Material: PBMCs or a T cell subset sorted from them (not recorded which). The rearrangement uses TRBV5-1 and TRBJ1-5; unclear D gene. The CDR3 coding sequence is TGCGCCAGCAGCTTGGTGCCGGGTGGGGTTGGACAGCCCCAGCATTTT. This encodes CASSLVPGGVGQPQHF.